This T cell receptor (beta chain) derives from a study of blood T cell repertoires in COVID-19. The wider study: Sources were T cells, B-cell-depleted T cells, or PBMCs; the material itself was cDNA or gDNA.

Germline V gene data show CDR1 as SGHNT and CDR2 as YYREEE (reference sequence). The V segment lost 7 bases and the J segment 4 bases; nucleotides outside the gene matches: 14. CDR3 size: 16 residues. Per the authors' pipeline: Estimation of nucleated cell counts was performed using reference gene primer amplification. The method was immunoSEQ multiplex PCR; TCRdb's version includes in-frame clones alone and lacks a portion of them. V, J and clone size reflect that table, while D and trimming were determined from the DNA. The table has around 180,000 clones, 74% seen once. This TCR was recovered from a woman older than 75 with acute or convalescent COVID-19. The specimen sequenced was peripheral blood. The gene calls are TRBV5-4 and TRBJ2-7; 10 bases align to TRBD2. Here the CDR3 DNA reads TGTGCCAGCGCCACCGGCGGTCTAGCGGGAGTATACGAGCAGTACTTC. It translates to CASATGGLAGVYEQYF.